This T cell receptor (beta chain) was captured in a study of shared clonotypes between healthy human individuals. Repertoires were generated with immunoSEQ multiplex PCR, while TCRdb's copy carries only in-frame clones and drops some. The sample lists hundreds of thousands of clones, 95% to 98% occurring once. The CDR3 runs 12 residues. V lost 4 bases, J lost 4 bases, and 9 bases lay in between. Germline values: CDR1 SGHKS, CDR2 YYEKEE (reference sequence). Naivety among CD8 cells was defined by CD45RO negativity and positive CCR7 selection, thereby excluding terminally differentiated effector memory CD45RA+ cells.

The clonotype originates from a man under 40 in good health. The V and J genes are TRBV5-5 and TRBJ2-7, with D tentatively TRBD1 (5 bases). The sample comprised naive CD8+ T cells sorted from blood. Written as DNA, the CDR3 is TGTGCCAGCAGCCCGGACATATACGAGCAGTACTTC. It codes for CASSPDIYEQYF.